The text below deals with one TCR beta chain. No antigen is known for it. The CDR3 length is 12 residues. V shed 3 bases and J shed 10 bases, with 10 bases lying between them. These data belong to a study of response to subunit inactivated influenza vaccine. Findings and caveats of the study: Authors proposed each seasonal influenza vaccination draws in few new T cells.

TCRdb re-called the RT-PCR reads through MiXCR, storing one row per CDR3 protein. The table has roughly 570,000 distinct CDR3 sequences, over 10% seen once. The sequences come from PBMCs from blood, collected roughly 46 days after vaccination. This TCR derives from a man between 50 and 59 years old who received an inactivated influenza vaccine. The rearrangement links TRBV12-3 or TRBV12-4 to TRBJ2-1; D unresolved. The chain's CDR3 is CASSFYGTEQFF. In DNA, the CDR3 is TGTGCCAGCAGTTTCTATGGCACCGAGCAGTTCTTC.